This T cell receptor (beta chain) was obtained from a study of blood T cell repertoires in COVID-19. Across the study: Whether acute or convalescent, the COVID-19 samples came from the United States, Italy and Spain. Sample material is recorded as cDNA or gDNA derived from T cells, B-cell-depleted T cells, or PBMCs.

CDR3 length: 15 residues. Trimming removed 2 bases from V and 7 bases from J, with 15 bases in between. Germline V gene data show CDR1 as GTSNPN and CDR2 as SVGIG (reference sequence). Under the authors' procedure: For nucleated cells, counts were estimated from reference gene primer amplification. TCRdb's copy holds only in-frame clones and misses some; the assay was immunoSEQ multiplex PCR. The D gene and trimming were derived from the DNA, and the V and J assignments and clone size from that table. The table has roughly 160,000 clones, around 83% seen once. The chain uses TRBV30 and TRBJ1-6; D possibly corresponds to TRBD1 (5 bases). The sequence was obtained from a woman in her 70s who had recovered from COVID-19. The sample comprised peripheral blood. The CDR3 DNA is TGTGCCTGGAGTCCCCTCGGGGGACCAAATTCACCCCTCCACTTT. The encoded protein is CAWSPLGGPNSPLHF.